This TCR beta chain was captured by sequencing in a study of OX40 agonist ivuxolimab in advanced cancers. In the study overall: Eligibility admitted prior anti-PD-1, anti-PD-L1 or anti-CTLA-4 therapy; around 42% had some. General observations from the study: CD4+ and CD8+ blood T cells expanded clonally by week 6 at 0.1 to 3.0 mg/kg. Also present in some nonresponders was a low level of normalized T-cell clonal expansion. More expanded clones were seen, on average, in CD8+ T cells than in CD4+.

As concerns this clone: What it binds is unknown.

Repertoires were generated with immunoSEQ multiplex PCR, while TCRdb's copy carries only in-frame clones and drops some. The data contain about 89,000 clones, approximately 93% of them singletons. This CDR3 is built from 13 residues. In germline, CDR1 is SGHTA, CDR2 FQGTGA. V was clipped by 3 bases and J by 1 base, with 5 bases between them. The sample consisted of CD4+ or CD8+ T cells sorted from blood, taken in a trial of the OX40 agonist ivuxolimab. The sequence was obtained from an adult with an advanced solid tumor such as melanoma, head and neck, liver or kidney cancer. This chain connects TRBV7-3 to TRBJ2-3; D is unclear. CDR3 amino acids: CASSFSGTDTQYF. CDR3 in DNA: TGTGCCAGCAGCTTCAGCGGCACAGATACGCAGTATTTT.